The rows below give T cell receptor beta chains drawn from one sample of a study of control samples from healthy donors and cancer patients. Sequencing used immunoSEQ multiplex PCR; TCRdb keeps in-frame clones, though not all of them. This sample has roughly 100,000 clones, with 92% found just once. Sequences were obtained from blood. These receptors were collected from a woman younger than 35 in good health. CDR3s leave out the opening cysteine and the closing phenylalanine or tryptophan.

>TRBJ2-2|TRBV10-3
AISAWDTKNTGELF
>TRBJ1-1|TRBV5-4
ASSLSSGGKGTEAF
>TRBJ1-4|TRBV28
ASRRGFEKLF
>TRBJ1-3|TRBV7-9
ASSQADSTSGNTIY
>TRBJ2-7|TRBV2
ASSSWTGDHEQY
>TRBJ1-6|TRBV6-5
ASSVDGGLASPLH
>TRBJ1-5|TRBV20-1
SASRGSNQPQH
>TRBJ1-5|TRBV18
ASSPKLQDQPQH
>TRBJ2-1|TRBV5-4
ASSILGAGDEQF
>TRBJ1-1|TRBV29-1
SALKGATEAF
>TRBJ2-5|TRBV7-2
ASSLLGTDQETQY
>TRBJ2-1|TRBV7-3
ASSPGTRGEQF
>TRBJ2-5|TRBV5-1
ASWDVQETQY
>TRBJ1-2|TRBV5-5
ASSPGTENYGYT
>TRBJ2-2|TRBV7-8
ASSLGLQGNTGELF
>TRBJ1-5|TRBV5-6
ASSLAGVGGNQPQH
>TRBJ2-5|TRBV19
ASSIGSRGGRGETQY
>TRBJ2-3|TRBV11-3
ASSRDGRISTDTQY
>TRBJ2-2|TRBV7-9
ASSFDRANTGELF
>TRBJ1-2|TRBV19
ASFNYREDGYT
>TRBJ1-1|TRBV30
AWREGAVTEAF
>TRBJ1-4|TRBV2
ASSEGLGEKLF
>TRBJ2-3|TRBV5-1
ASSWVGPTDTQY
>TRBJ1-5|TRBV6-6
ASSYAPLANQPQH
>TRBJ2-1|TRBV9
ASSPPTGNEQF
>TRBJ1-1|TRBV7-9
ASSLVGREGEAF
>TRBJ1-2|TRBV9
ASSVEGGYGNYGYT
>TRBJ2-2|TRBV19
ASRDVTGELF
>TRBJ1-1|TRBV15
ATSRDKADEAF
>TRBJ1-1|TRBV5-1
ASKDIAITNTEAF
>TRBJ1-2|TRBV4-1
ASSQGLANYGYT
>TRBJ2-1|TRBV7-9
ASSLNGLAFYNEQF
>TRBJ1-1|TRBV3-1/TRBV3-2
ASSQAGRGFMNTEAF
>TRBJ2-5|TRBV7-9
ASSPQRGGWDQETQY
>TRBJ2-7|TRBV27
ASSTQGRRYEQY
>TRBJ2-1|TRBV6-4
ASSDDSYNEQF
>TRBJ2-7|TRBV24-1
ATSDLLGDEQY
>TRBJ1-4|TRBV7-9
ASSQDGLGYNEKLF
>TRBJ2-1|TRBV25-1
ASTETLYNEQF
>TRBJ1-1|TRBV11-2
ASSLAHTIINTEAF
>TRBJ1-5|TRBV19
ASSRGSNQPQH
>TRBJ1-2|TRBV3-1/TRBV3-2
ASSRGESGYT
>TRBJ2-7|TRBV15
ATGQGAYEQY
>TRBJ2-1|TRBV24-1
ATSDQTQGNAYNEQF
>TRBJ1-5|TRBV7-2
ASSLAGQPQH
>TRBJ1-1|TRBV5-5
ASSLGFMNTEAF
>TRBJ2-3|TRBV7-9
ASSLAWREYDSDTQY
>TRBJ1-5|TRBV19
ASTVTGEGNQPQH
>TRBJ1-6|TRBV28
ASSSPTPNNSPLH
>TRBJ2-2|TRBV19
ASTLLAANTGELF
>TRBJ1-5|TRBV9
ASSVDSGDQPQH